The 23 T cell receptor beta chains given below trace back to one sample, sequenced in a study of vaccination and CD4 T cells after COVID-19. Oncomine TCR Beta short-read sequencing was applied to DNA from cultured CD4+ T cells. Via MiXCR, TCRdb re-called the PCR reads, giving one row per CDR3 protein. The profile shows roughly 7,200 distinct CDR3 sequences, approximately 38% of them singletons. Antigens of these TCRs are unknown. The treatment denotes: approximately 9-day PBMC culture with coronavirus spike peptide pools or control peptides (ViraFEST assay). Researchers collected the unexposed donor's CD4+ T cells before the COVID-19 pandemic (2011-2018). Sequences were obtained from CD4+ T cells from blood, cultured in vitro. These receptors were taken from a human donor in good health.

This clonotype has more than one count but fewer than ten. The V and J genes are TRBV18 and TRBJ2-3, with TRBD2 identical over 10 bases. The CDR3 length is 14 residues. J was trimmed by 6 bases and V by 3 bases; bases with no gene match: 3. Germline values: CDR1 KGHSH, CDR2 LQKENI. The CDR3, as DNA: TGTGCCAGCTCACCTAGCGGGGGGTACGATACGCAGTATTTT. Its protein is CASSPSGGYDTQYF.

This clonotype has only a few counts. The rearrangement uses TRBV25-1 and TRBJ1-3, with D possibly TRBD1 on 6 matching bases. The germline V and J ends were trimmed by 7 bases and 5 bases, with 15 bases remaining between them. CDR3 length equals 14 residues. CDR1 is MGHDK and CDR2 is SYGVNS in the germline V gene. The CDR3 loop is CASTEGGTRNTIYF. The CDR3 DNA follows: TGTGCCAGCACAGAAGGAGGGACACGAAACACCATATATTTT.

The chain joins TRBV14 to TRBJ1-6; possible D gene TRBD1, 5 bases. V was cut by 3 bases and J by 10 bases, with 10 bases left in between. The CDR3 has 13 residues. Germline lookup yields CDR1 SGHDN and CDR2 FVKESK. In DNA form, the CDR3 reads TGTGCCAGCAGCCAGGGGGGAGGCTCACCCCTCCACTTT. It yields the protein CASSQGGGSPLHF.

The CDR3 is CASSLAASGAYEQYF. In DNA, the CDR3 is TGTGCCAGCAGCTTAGCGGCTAGCGGGGCCTACGAGCAGTACTTC. The chain has TRBV11-2 and TRBJ2-7; 9 bases align to TRBD2. Trimming removed 1 base from V and 2 bases from J; junction bases left unmatched: 3. The CDR3 is 15 residues long. CDR1 is SGHAT and CDR2 is FQNNGV in the germline V gene.

This clonotype showed up just once. This rearrangement joins TRBV6-1 to TRBJ2-1; 15 positions agree with TRBD2. Germline assignment: CDR1 MNHNS and CDR2 SASEGT. The ends lost 8 bases at V and 0 bases at J; junction bases unmatched: 17. This CDR3 region has 21 residues. CDR3 amino acids: CASAGTSGRTQSRSSYNEQFF. For the CDR3, the DNA is TGTGCCAGCGCCGGGACTAGCGGGAGGACCCAATCTCGAAGCTCCTACAATGAGCAGTTCTTC.

The chain combines TRBV7-2 with TRBJ2-1; 8 bases are shared with TRBD2. Losses at the gene ends were 3 bases for V and 7 bases for J; bases not matched to a gene: 8. The CDR3 consists of 15 residues. Germline CDR1 is SGHTA and CDR2 is FQGNSA. The CDR3 region is CASSLAGTSTNEQFF. The CDR3 DNA is TGTGCCAGCAGCTTGGCCGGGACTAGTACTAATGAGCAGTTCTTC. The whole variable domain, remainder taken from reference TRBV7-2 and TRBJ2-1, is GAGVSQSPSNKVTEKGKDVELRCDPISGHTALYWYRQSLGQGLEFLIYFQGNSAPDKSGLPSDRFSAERTGGSVSTLTIQRTQQEDSAVYLCASSLAGTSTNEQFFGPGTRLTVL.

The genes are TRBV28 and TRBJ2-7; possibly TRBD1 for D (6 bases). Germline V gene lookup returns CDR1 MDHEN and CDR2 SYDVKM. CDR3 length equals 11 residues. V lost 2 bases and J lost 9, with 8 bases in between. The CDR3 DNA reads as TGTGCCAGCAGTTTACAGGGGCGGCAGTACTTC. Translated, it gives CASSLQGRQYF.

The V gene is TRBV6-1, the J gene TRBJ1-4; 7 positions agree with TRBD1. From germline, CDR1 is MNHNS and CDR2 SASEGT. The V gene end was trimmed by 9 bases and the J gene end by 10 bases; junction bases not matched to a gene: 17. The CDR3 runs 15 residues. The CDR3 region has the DNA TGTGCCAGTCATCACCCGGAGACAGGGCGGGGAAAACTGTTTTTT. This sequence encodes CASHHPETGRGKLFF.

This clonotype was detected only a few times. The chain links TRBV11-2 to TRBJ1-1, with D possibly TRBD1 on 5 matching bases. Deletions cut 2 bases from V and 9 bases from J, with 10 bases between. This CDR3 is 12 amino acids long. Per germline, CDR1 SGHAT and CDR2 FQNNGV. The CDR3 DNA reads as TGTGCCAGCAGCTTACAGGGAATGAAAGCTTTCTTT. Translated: CASSLQGMKAFF.

The rearrangement uses TRBV28 and TRBJ1-2, with TRBD1 as a possible D gene (6 bases). CDR1 MDHEN and CDR2 SYDVKM come from the germline V gene. This CDR3 is 16 amino acids long. V shed 4 bases and J shed 4 bases, with 19 bases lying between them. CDR3 coding DNA: TGTGCCAGCAGTTCCCGTGGAGGGGACATGCCCTATGGCTACACCTTC. It codes for CASSSRGGDMPYGYTF.

V is TRBV6-5 and J is TRBJ1-6; D is uncertain. The CDR3 is 14 residues long. From germline, CDR1 is MNHEY and CDR2 SVGAGI. The V and J ends lost 2 bases and 4 bases respectively, with 6 bases between them. Written as DNA, the CDR3 is TGTGCCAGCAGTTACGGTCCTTATAATTCACCCCTCCACTTT. The encoded protein is CASSYGPYNSPLHF.

This clonotype was detected a few times. This chain connects TRBV6-2 or TRBV6-3 to TRBJ1-1, with a possible D match to TRBD1 (6 bases). The CDR3 has 13 residues. V was pared by 5 bases and J by 12 bases, with 19 bases between. The germline CDR1 and CDR2 sequences are MNHEY and SVGEGT. CDR3 residues: CASSPSAGGQPFF. The CDR3 DNA is TGTGCCAGCAGTCCCTCGGCGGGGGGACAACCTTTCTTT.

The count of this clonotype is one. The rearrangement joins TRBV30 to TRBJ1-1; TRBD1 aligns across 8 bases. The J segment lost 8 bases and the V segment lost 0 bases, leaving 8 bases of the junction unmatched. CDR3 length: 14 amino acids. Germline lookup yields CDR1 GTSNPN and CDR2 SVGIG (reference sequence). CDR3 in amino acids: CAWSVNLRDREAFF. As DNA, the CDR3 is TGTGCCTGGAGTGTAAACCTTCGGGACAGGGAAGCTTTCTTT.

The J gene is TRBJ1-3, the V gene TRBV6-2 or TRBV6-3; D possibly corresponds to TRBD1 (5 bases). Trimming removed 7 bases from V and 0 bases from J, with 13 bases in between. This CDR3 region has 15 residues. The germline gives CDR1 MNHEY, CDR2 SVGEGT. CDR3 DNA: TGTGCCAGCACCTTGGGGCCGGACTCTGGAAACACCATATATTTT. It codes for CASTLGPDSGNTIYF.

This clonotype occurred a few times. CDR3 loop: CASSQMLGGAGAFF. CDR3 DNA sequence: TGTGCCAGCAGCCAAATGCTTGGTGGCGCAGGCGCTTTCTTT. This chain uses TRBV27 with TRBJ1-1; D remains ambiguous. CDR3 length: 14 amino acids. V lost 6 bases, J lost 11 bases, and 22 bases lay in between. Per the germline V gene, CDR1 is MNHEY and CDR2 is SMNVEV (reference sequence).

This chain uses TRBV11-2 with TRBJ2-5; TRBD2 agrees at 14 bases. V lost 5 bases and J lost 0; bases outside the gene matches: 2. The germline V gene encodes CDR1 SGHAT and CDR2 FQNNGV. This CDR3 is built from 16 residues. CDR3 amino acids: CASSQTSGRDQETQYF. The CDR3 nucleotides read TGTGCCAGCAGCCAGACTAGCGGGAGGGACCAAGAGACCCAGTACTTC.

This clonotype was seen only a few times. The chain uses TRBV2 and TRBJ1-2; TRBD1 matches at 7 bases. Germline trimming cut 3 bases from V and 8 bases from J; bases unmatched to any gene: 6. Germline V lookup: CDR1 SNHLY, CDR2 FYNNEI. This CDR3 is built from 13 residues. The CDR3 DNA reads TGTGCCAGCAGTGAGACAGGGTTATGGGGCTACACCTTC. Translation gives CASSETGLWGYTF.

The rearrangement uses TRBV14 and TRBJ1-2; D may be TRBD1 (6 bases). The germline V gene encodes CDR1 SGHDN and CDR2 FVKESK. Trimming took 3 bases from V and 3 from J, leaving 23 bases between them. The CDR3 sequence is 18 residues long. The chain's CDR3 is CASSQERRGYCADYGYTF. The CDR3, as DNA: TGTGCCAGCAGCCAGGAACGTAGGGGGTATTGTGCCGACTATGGCTACACCTTC.

This clonotype is large in the sample. V is TRBV29-1 and J is TRBJ1-2; perhaps TRBD1 as D (6 bases). The germline V gene has CDR1 SQVTM and CDR2 ANQGSEA. CDR3 length: 12 amino acids. V lost 5 bases, J lost 2 bases, and 9 bases lay in between. The CDR3 nucleotides are TGCAGCGTTATCGACAGGAACTATGGCTACACCTTC. Its protein product is CSVIDRNYGYTF.

V gene TRBV5-6 combines with J gene TRBJ2-1; D unresolved. The CDR3 totals 13 residues. V lost 4 bases to trimming and J lost 7 bases, with 12 bases between them. Germline V gene lookup returns CDR1 SGHDT and CDR2 YYEEEE. The chain's CDR3 is CASSPLNRNEQFF. The CDR3, as DNA: TGTGCCAGCAGCCCCCTCAATCGGAATGAGCAGTTCTTC.

CDR3 sequence (DNA): TGTGCCAGTACCTCAGCGGGAGGGCAGACAGATACGCAGTATTTT. It specifies CASTSAGGQTDTQYF. This rearrangement joins TRBV19 to TRBJ2-3; 10 nucleotides agree with TRBD2. V was pared by 7 bases and J by 3 bases, with 7 bases of the junction left unmatched. Germline V lookup: CDR1 LNHDA, CDR2 SQIVND (reference sequence). This CDR3 is 15 amino acids long. The full variable domain, with the rest looked up from reference TRBV19 and TRBJ2-3, is DGGITQSPKYLFRKEGQNVTLSCEQNLNHDAMYWYRQDPGQGLRLIYYSQIVNDFQKGDIAEGYSVSREKKESFPLTVTSAQKNPTAFYLCASTSAGGQTDTQYFGPGTRLTVL.

This chain uses TRBV12-3 or TRBV12-4 with TRBJ2-7, with D maybe TRBD2 (5 bases). This CDR3 has 14 amino acids. V was cut by 5 bases and J by 0 bases, with 11 bases left in between. The CDR3 spells CASSRRTSSYEQYF. The CDR3 nucleotides read TGTGCCAGCAGTCGTCGGACTTCCTCCTACGAGCAGTACTTC.

This chain uses TRBV5-3 with TRBJ1-1; D is possibly TRBD1 (6 bases). TRBV5-3 is annotated as an ORF whose role is uncertain. The CDR3 is made up of 16 amino acids. The ends were cut back, 0 bases at V and 3 bases at J, with 15 bases in the middle. This CDR3 is CARSLVGGAEDTEAFF. The CDR3 nucleotides read TGTGCCAGAAGCTTGGTGGGGGGCGCGGAGGACACTGAAGCTTTCTTT.